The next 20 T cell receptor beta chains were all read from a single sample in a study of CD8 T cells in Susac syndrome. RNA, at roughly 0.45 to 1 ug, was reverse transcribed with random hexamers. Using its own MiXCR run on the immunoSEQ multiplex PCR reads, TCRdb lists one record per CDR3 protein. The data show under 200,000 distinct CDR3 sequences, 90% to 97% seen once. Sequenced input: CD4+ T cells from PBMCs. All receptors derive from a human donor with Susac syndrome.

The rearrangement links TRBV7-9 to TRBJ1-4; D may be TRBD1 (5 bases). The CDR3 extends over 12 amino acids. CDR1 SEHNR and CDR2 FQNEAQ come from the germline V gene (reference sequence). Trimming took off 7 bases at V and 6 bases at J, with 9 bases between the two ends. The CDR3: CASTARDEKLFF. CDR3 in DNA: TGTGCCAGCACGGCCAGGGATGAAAAACTGTTTTTT.

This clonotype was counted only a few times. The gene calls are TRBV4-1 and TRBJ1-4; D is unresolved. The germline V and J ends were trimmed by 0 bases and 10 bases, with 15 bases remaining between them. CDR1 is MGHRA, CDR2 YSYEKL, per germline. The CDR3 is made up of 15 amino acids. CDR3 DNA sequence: TGCGCCAGCAGCCAAGATAATCTATTCGGTGGAAAACTGTTTTTT. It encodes CASSQDNLFGGKLFF.

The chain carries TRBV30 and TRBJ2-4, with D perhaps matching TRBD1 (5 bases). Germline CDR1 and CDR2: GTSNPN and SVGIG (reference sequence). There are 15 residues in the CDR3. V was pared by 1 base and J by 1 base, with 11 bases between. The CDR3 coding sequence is TGTGCCTGGAGTGACCAGGGTATCGCCAAAAACATTCAGTACTTC. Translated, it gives CAWSDQGIAKNIQYF.

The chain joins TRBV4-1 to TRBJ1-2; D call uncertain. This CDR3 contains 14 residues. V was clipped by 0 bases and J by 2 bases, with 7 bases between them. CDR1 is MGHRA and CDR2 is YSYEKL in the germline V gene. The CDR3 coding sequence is TGCGCCAGCAGCCAAGATACCGGGAACTATGGCTACACCTTC. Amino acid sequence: CASSQDTGNYGYTF.

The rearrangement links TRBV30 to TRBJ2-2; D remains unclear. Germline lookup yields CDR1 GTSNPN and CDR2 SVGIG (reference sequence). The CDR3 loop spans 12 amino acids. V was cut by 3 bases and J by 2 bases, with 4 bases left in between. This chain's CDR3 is CAWSENTGELFF. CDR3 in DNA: TGTGCCTGGAGCGAAAACACCGGGGAGCTGTTTTTT.

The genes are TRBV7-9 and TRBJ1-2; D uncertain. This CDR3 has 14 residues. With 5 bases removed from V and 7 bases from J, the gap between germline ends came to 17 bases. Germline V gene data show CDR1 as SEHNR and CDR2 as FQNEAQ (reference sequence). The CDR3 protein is CASSPPPPTGGYTF. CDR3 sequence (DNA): TGTGCCAGCAGCCCCCCCCCACCGACGGGTGGCTACACCTTC.

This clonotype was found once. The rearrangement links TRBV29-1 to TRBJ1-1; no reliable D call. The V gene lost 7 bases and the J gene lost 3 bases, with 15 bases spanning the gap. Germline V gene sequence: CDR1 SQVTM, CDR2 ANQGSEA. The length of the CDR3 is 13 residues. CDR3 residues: CSASIGVDTEAFF. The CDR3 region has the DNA TGCAGCGCCTCGATCGGGGTGGACACTGAAGCTTTCTTT. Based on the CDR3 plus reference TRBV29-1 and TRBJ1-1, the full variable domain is SAVISQKPSRDICQRGTSLTIQCQVDSQVTMMFWYRQQPGQSLTLIATANQGSEATYESGFVIDKFPISRPNLTFSTLTVSNMSPEDSSIYLCSASIGVDTEAFFGQGTRLTVV.

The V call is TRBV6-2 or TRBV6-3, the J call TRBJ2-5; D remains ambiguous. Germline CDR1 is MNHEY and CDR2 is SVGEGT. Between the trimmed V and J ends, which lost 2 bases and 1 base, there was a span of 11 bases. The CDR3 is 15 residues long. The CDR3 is CASSYVLALQETQYF. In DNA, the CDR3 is TGTGCCAGCAGTTACGTATTAGCCCTCCAAGAGACCCAGTACTTC.

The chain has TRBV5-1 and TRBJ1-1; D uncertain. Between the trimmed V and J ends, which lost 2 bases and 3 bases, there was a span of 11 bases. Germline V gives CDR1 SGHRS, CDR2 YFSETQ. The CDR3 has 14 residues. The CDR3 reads CASSFSGWDTEAFF. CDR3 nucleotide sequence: TGCGCCAGCAGCTTTTCAGGTTGGGACACTGAAGCTTTCTTT. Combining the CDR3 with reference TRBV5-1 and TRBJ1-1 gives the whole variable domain KAGVTQTPRYLIKTRGQQVTLSCSPISGHRSVSWYQQTPGQGLQFLFEYFSETQRNKGNFPGRFSGRQFSNSRSEMNVSTLELGDSALYLCASSFSGWDTEAFFGQGTRLTVV.

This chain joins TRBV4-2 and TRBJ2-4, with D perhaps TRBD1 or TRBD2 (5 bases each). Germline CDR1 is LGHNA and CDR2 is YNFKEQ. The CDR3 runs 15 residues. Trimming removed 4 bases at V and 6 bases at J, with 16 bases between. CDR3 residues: CASSLESGTSNIQYF. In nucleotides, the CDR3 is TGTGCCAGCAGCCTAGAGAGTGGGACCTCAAACATTCAGTACTTC.

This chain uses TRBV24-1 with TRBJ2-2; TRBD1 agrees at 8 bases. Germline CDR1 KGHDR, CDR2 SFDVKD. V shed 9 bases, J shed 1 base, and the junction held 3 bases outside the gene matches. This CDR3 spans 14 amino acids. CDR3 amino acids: CATGGTGNTGELFF. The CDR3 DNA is TGTGCCACCGGGGGGACAGGGAACACCGGGGAGCTGTTTTTT.

DNA for the CDR3: TGTGCCAGCAGCCGCGGGATTTACGAGCAGTACTTC. Protein sequence: CASSRGIYEQYF. The chain recombines TRBV5-4 with TRBJ2-7, with a tentative D call TRBD2 (6 bases). The germline gives CDR1 SGHNT, CDR2 YYREEE (reference sequence). The V end was cut by 4 bases, the J end by 4 bases, with 9 bases between. CDR3 length: 12 residues.

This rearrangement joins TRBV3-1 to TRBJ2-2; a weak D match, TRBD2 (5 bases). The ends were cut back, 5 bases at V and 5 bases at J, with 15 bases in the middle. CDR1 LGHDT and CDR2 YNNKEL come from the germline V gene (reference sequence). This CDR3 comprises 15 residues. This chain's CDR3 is CASSFRTGYTGELFF. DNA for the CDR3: TGTGCCAGCAGCTTTAGGACTGGCTATACCGGGGAGCTGTTTTTT.

The CDR3 loop is CASSAGTRRNTF. The CDR3, as DNA: TGTGCCAGCAGTGCCGGGACAAGAAGAAACACCTTC. V and J are TRBV28 and TRBJ1-2; D perhaps matches TRBD1 (6 bases). With 5 bases removed from V and 12 bases from J, the gap between germline ends came to 16 bases. This CDR3 contains 12 residues. Germline-derived CDR1 and CDR2 are MDHEN and SYDVKM.

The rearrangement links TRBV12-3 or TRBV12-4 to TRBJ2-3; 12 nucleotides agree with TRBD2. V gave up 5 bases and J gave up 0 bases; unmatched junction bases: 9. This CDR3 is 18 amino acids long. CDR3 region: CASSLRLAGAASTDTQYF. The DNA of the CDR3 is TGTGCCAGCAGTCTCAGACTAGCGGGGGCTGCTAGCACAGATACGCAGTATTTT.

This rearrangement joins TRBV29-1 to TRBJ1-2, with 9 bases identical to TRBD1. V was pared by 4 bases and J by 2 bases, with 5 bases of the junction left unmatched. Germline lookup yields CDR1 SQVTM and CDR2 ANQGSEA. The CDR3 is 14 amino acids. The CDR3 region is CSVVWTGANYGYTF. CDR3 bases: TGCAGCGTTGTTTGGACAGGGGCCAACTATGGCTACACCTTC. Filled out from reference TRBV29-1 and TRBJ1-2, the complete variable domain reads SAVISQKPSRDICQRGTSLTIQCQVDSQVTMMFWYRQQPGQSLTLIATANQGSEATYESGFVIDKFPISRPNLTFSTLTVSNMSPEDSSIYLCSVVWTGANYGYTFGSGTRLTVV.

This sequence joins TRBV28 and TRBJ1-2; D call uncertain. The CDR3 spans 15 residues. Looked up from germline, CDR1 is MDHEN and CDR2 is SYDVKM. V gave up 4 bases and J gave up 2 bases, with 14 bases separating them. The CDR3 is CASSYPDPRNYGYTF. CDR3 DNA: TGTGCCAGCAGTTACCCGGACCCCCGGAACTATGGCTACACCTTC.

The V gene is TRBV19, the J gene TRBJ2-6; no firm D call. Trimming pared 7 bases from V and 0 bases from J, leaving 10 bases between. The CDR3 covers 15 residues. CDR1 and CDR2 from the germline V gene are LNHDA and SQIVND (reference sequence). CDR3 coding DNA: TGTGCCAGTAAACGGGCTAGCTCTGGGGCCAACGTCCTGACTTTC. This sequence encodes CASKRASSGANVLTF.

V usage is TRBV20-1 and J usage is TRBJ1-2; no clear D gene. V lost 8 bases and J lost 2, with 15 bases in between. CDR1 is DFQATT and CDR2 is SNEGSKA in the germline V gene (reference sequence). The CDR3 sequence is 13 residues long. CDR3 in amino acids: CSPTPGRNYGYTF. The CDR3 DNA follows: TGCAGTCCAACACCTGGACGGAACTATGGCTACACCTTC.

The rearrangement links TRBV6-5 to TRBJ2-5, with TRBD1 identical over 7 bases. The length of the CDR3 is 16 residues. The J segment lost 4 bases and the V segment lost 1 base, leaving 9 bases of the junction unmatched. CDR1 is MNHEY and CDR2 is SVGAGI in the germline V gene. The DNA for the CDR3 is TGTGCCAGCAGTTACTTAGGGACAGACCTGGGAGAGACCCAGTACTTC. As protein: CASSYLGTDLGETQYF.